These 15 T cell receptor beta chains were sequenced from one sample in a study of blood T cell repertoires in COVID-19. Method: immunoSEQ multiplex PCR; TCRdb's copy keeps in-frame clones and lacks some. The sample lists approximately 120,000 clones, about 88% seen once, with roughly 1.1% in the top ten. The sequencing input was peripheral blood. All receptors come from a woman aged 80 or over with acute or convalescent COVID-19.

The chain combines TRBV3-1 (or the pseudogene TRBV3-2) with TRBJ2-5; 11 positions agree with TRBD2. V dropped 0 bases and J dropped 7; count of bases not matched to a gene: 10. CDR3 length: 17 residues. Germline values: CDR1 LGHDT, CDR2 YNNKEL (reference sequence). CDR3 bases: TGTGCCAGCAGCCAAGATCCTAGCGGGGGGCGTTCGGGGACCCAGTACTTC. Amino acids: CASSQDPSGGRSGTQYF.

Here the CDR3 reads CASTPGASGGYETQYF. The DNA for the CDR3 is TGTGCCAGCACCCCTGGGGCTAGCGGGGGATACGAGACCCAGTACTTC. J is TRBJ2-5 and V is TRBV7-9; 10 bases fit TRBD2. Looked up from germline, CDR1 is SEHNR and CDR2 is FQNEAQ (reference sequence). The CDR3 covers 16 residues. The trim removed 7 bases at V and 5 bases at J, leaving 13 bases unmatched.

This chain uses TRBV19 with TRBJ1-5, with D possibly matching TRBD1 (5 bases). CDR1 and CDR2 (germline): LNHDA, SQIVND (reference sequence). The CDR3 has 16 residues. V was pared by 2 bases and J by 4 bases, with 15 bases between. The CDR3 sequence is CASSITPGWTNQPQHF. As DNA, the CDR3 is TGTGCCAGTAGTATAACCCCAGGGTGGACGAATCAGCCCCAGCATTTT. The entire variable domain, with the rest obtained from reference TRBV19 and TRBJ1-5, is as follows: DGGITQSPKYLFRKEGQNVTLSCEQNLNHDAMYWYRQDPGQGLRLIYYSQIVNDFQKGDIAEGYSVSREKKESFPLTVTSAQKNPTAFYLCASSITPGWTNQPQHFGDGTRLSIL.

The chain is built from TRBV3-1 (or the pseudogene TRBV3-2) and TRBJ1-5, with D maybe TRBD1 (5 bases). Trimming took 0 bases from V and 4 from J, leaving 7 bases between them. The CDR3 is 14 residues long. CDR1 and CDR2 from the germline V gene are LGHDT and YNNKEL (reference sequence). CDR3 sequence: CASSQDSGNQPQHF. CDR3 nucleotides: TGTGCCAGCAGCCAAGATTCAGGGAATCAGCCCCAGCATTTT.

The chain employs TRBV7-2 and TRBJ1-1; D is unresolved. The germline V and J ends were trimmed by 2 bases and 0 bases, with 13 bases remaining between them. The CDR3 runs 16 residues. Germline loops: CDR1 SGHTA, CDR2 FQGNSA. This CDR3 is CASSLNRGNMNTEAFF. CDR3 DNA sequence: TGTGCCAGCAGCTTAAATCGGGGTAACATGAACACTGAAGCTTTCTTT.

This chain connects TRBV5-1 to TRBJ1-6; no firm D call. The CDR3 totals 12 residues. CDR1 and CDR2 from the germline V gene are SGHRS and YFSETQ. V lost 2 bases to trimming and J lost 8 bases, with 5 bases between them. The CDR3 spells CASSFEDSPLHF. Here the CDR3 DNA reads TGCGCCAGCAGCTTCGAGGATTCACCCCTCCACTTT.

This chain links TRBV9 with TRBJ2-1; D is undetermined. V lost 0 bases and J 1 base, leaving 8 bases between the germline ends. Germline CDR1 SGDLS, CDR2 YYNGEE. This CDR3 region has 15 residues. The CDR3 loop is CASSVEGGSYNEQFF. The CDR3 region has the DNA TGTGCCAGCAGCGTAGAAGGCGGATCCTACAATGAGCAGTTCTTC.

The J gene is TRBJ1-5, the V gene TRBV4-3; D ambiguous. From germline, CDR1 is LGHNA and CDR2 YSLEER. The V end was cut by 0 bases, the J end by 3 bases, with 12 bases between. The CDR3 length is 16 residues. The CDR3 nucleotides are TGCGCCAGCAGCCAAGAACTTTACAGTACCAATCAGCCCCAGCATTTT. Its translation: CASSQELYSTNQPQHF.

The chain is built from TRBV6-5 and TRBJ2-7; 10 positions agree with TRBD2. V was pared by 3 bases and J by 4 bases, with 6 bases of the junction left unmatched. The CDR3 extends over 15 amino acids. The germline CDR1 and CDR2 sequences are MNHEY and SVGAGI. CDR3 protein: CASSYGASGSYEQYF. The DNA for the CDR3 is TGTGCCAGCAGTTATGGGGCTAGCGGGAGTTACGAGCAGTACTTC.

The V and J genes are TRBV9 and TRBJ2-3, with D unclear. The length of the CDR3 is 12 residues. Germline V gene data show CDR1 as SGDLS and CDR2 as YYNGEE. Trimming pared 3 bases from V and 2 bases from J, leaving 4 bases between. CDR3 bases: TGTGCCAGCAGCGCCCACACAGATACGCAGTATTTT. Encoded protein: CASSAHTDTQYF.

This chain joins TRBV5-8 and TRBJ1-6; D not resolved. The CDR3 has 11 amino acids. The V gene's germline CDR1 is SGHTS and CDR2 YDEGEE. Trimming pared 5 bases from V and 7 bases from J, leaving 4 bases between. The CDR3 DNA reads TGTGCCAGCAGTACAAATTCACCCCTCCACTTT. This sequence encodes CASSTNSPLHF.

The chain has TRBV4-2 and TRBJ1-2; maybe TRBD1 (6 bases). The CDR3 loop spans 13 amino acids. In germline, CDR1 is LGHNA, CDR2 YNFKEQ. Deletions cut 1 base from V and 8 bases from J, with 11 bases between. In nucleotides, the CDR3 is TGTGCCAGCAGCCAAGCACAGGGAAACGGCTACACCTTC. Protein: CASSQAQGNGYTF.

The chain combines TRBV6-5 with TRBJ2-5; D is possibly TRBD2 (5 bases). Trimming took 8 bases from V and 2 from J, leaving 15 bases between them. Germline loops: CDR1 MNHEY, CDR2 SVGAGI. The CDR3 spans 14 residues. CDR3 DNA: TGTGCCAGCCATAGCCCGGGAAATCAAGAGACCCAGTACTTC. It translates to CASHSPGNQETQYF.

The chain has TRBV5-1 and TRBJ1-6; D is undetermined. CDR3 length equals 15 residues. Germline lookup yields CDR1 SGHRS and CDR2 YFSETQ. Trimming removed 5 bases from V and 5 bases from J, with 14 bases in between. The CDR3 nucleotides are TGCGCCAGCAGTAGGGAGAGTACGAATAATTCACCCCTCCACTTT. Protein product: CASSRESTNNSPLHF. The variable domain in full, with the rest retrieved from reference TRBV5-1 and TRBJ1-6, is KAGVTQTPRYLIKTRGQQVTLSCSPISGHRSVSWYQQTPGQGLQFLFEYFSETQRNKGNFPGRFSGRQFSNSRSEMNVSTLELGDSALYLCASSRESTNNSPLHFGNGTRLTVT.

The V call is TRBV5-5, the J call TRBJ2-3; tentative D call: TRBD1 (5 bases). V lost 4 bases to trimming and J lost 1 base, with 13 bases between them. The CDR3 covers 15 residues. Germline CDR1 reads SGHKS; CDR2 reads YYEKEE (reference sequence). The CDR3 spells CASSRGWVGTDTQYF. The DNA for the CDR3 is TGTGCCAGCAGCAGGGGATGGGTGGGCACAGATACGCAGTATTTT.